One sample yielded the 20 T cell receptor beta chains listed below, sequenced in a study of identical twins. Each CDR3 protein gets one entry after TCRdb re-called the 5' RACE reads with MiXCR. The sample has about 700,000 distinct CDR3 sequences, 6% to 6.5% seen once; the top ten hold about 2%. Sequencing was done on a sample of naive T cells sorted from blood. The receptors originated from a man between 18 and 29 years old in good health.

In this sample, this clonotype turned up many times. The rearrangement uses TRBV28 and TRBJ2-5, with 7 bases fitting TRBD1. The J segment lost 2 bases and the V segment lost 6 bases, leaving 9 bases of the junction unmatched. CDR1 and CDR2 (germline): MDHEN, SYDVKM. This CDR3 is built from 15 residues. The CDR3 region has the DNA TGTGCCAGCAGCCCCTCCGGACAGGTTCAAGAGACCCAGTACTTC. Translating gives CASSPSGQVQETQYF.

In this sample, this clonotype turned up many times. This chain connects TRBV12-3 or TRBV12-4 to TRBJ2-4; D tentatively fits TRBD1 or TRBD2 (5 bases each). Trimming left V 4 bases short and J 0 bases short, with 13 bases between. This CDR3 comprises 16 residues. The CDR3 is CASSSWDLVAKNIQYF. CDR3 nucleotides: TGTGCCAGCAGTTCATGGGACCTAGTAGCCAAAAACATTCAGTACTTC.

In its sample, this clonotype was seen many times. The chain uses TRBV29-1 and TRBJ2-7; D gene uncertain. The V and J ends lost 4 bases and 1 base respectively, with 11 bases between them. Germline-derived CDR1 and CDR2 are SQVTM and ANQGSEA. The CDR3 length is 13 residues. CDR3 loop: CSVVDTTSYEQYF. The CDR3 coding sequence is TGCAGCGTTGTCGACACTACTTCCTACGAGCAGTACTTC.

This clonotype was recorded many times. This chain uses TRBV9 with TRBJ2-1; D possibly corresponds to TRBD2 (6 bases). V lost 0 bases, J lost 9 bases, and 10 bases lay in between. The CDR3 runs 13 residues. CDR1 and CDR2 (germline): SGDLS, YYNGEE. The CDR3 DNA reads TGTGCCAGCAGCGTAGGAGGGCGGGGTGAGCAGTTCTTC. Translation: CASSVGGRGEQFF.

This clonotype turned up a few times. The CDR3 DNA is TGTGCCTGGGGGACAGGCGGAAACACTGAAGCTTTCTTT. Translation: CAWGTGGNTEAFF. This chain uses TRBV30 with TRBJ1-1, with 8 bases fitting TRBD1. J lost 2 bases, V lost 5 bases, and 4 bases had no gene match. The CDR3 is 13 residues long. Germline loops: CDR1 GTSNPN, CDR2 SVGIG (reference sequence).

In its sample, this clonotype was seen a few times. CDR3 in DNA: TGCAGTGCTAGAGGGACTACTGGTGAGCAGTTCTTC. Encoded protein: CSARGTTGEQFF. The rearrangement links TRBV20-1 to TRBJ2-1, with TRBD2 as a possible D gene (6 bases). From germline, CDR1 is DFQATT and CDR2 SNEGSKA (reference sequence). V was cut by 1 base and J by 9 bases, with 10 bases left in between. CDR3 length: 12 residues.

This clonotype was seen a handful of times. The V gene is TRBV2, the J gene TRBJ2-1, with 8 bases fitting TRBD2. The CDR3 runs 15 residues. Germline V CDR1 and CDR2: SNHLY, FYNNEI. Trimming took 5 bases from V and 7 from J; bases not matched to a gene: 10. The CDR3 spells CASSRGTRSPNEQFF. CDR3 in DNA: TGTGCCAGCAGTCGCGGGACTAGGAGCCCGAATGAGCAGTTCTTC. The full variable domain, in which reference TRBV2 and TRBJ2-1 provide the parts outside the CDR3, is EPEVTQTPSHQVTQMGQEVILRCVPISNHLYFYWYRQILGQKVEFLVSFYNNEISEKSEIFDDQFSVERPDGSNFTLKIRSTKLEDSAMYFCASSRGTRSPNEQFFGPGTRLTVL.

The rearrangement links TRBV29-1 to TRBJ2-5; D may correspond to TRBD1 or TRBD2 (7 bases each). Deletions cut 5 bases from V and 3 bases from J, with 13 bases between. Germline CDR1 is SQVTM and CDR2 is ANQGSEA. CDR3 length equals 13 residues. In DNA, the CDR3 is TGCAGCGTTTACAGGGGAGGGGAAGAGACCCAGTACTTC. It yields the protein CSVYRGGEETQYF.

The CDR3 nucleotides read TGTGCCACCAGCAGAGCCTTAAGTAGCACAGATACGCAGTATTTT. Amino acids: CATSRALSSTDTQYF. The chain uses TRBV15 and TRBJ2-3; D gene uncertain. Germline V gene data show CDR1 as LNHNV and CDR2 as YYDKDF (reference sequence). CDR3 size: 15 residues. Trimming took off 1 base at V and 0 bases at J, with 8 bases between the two ends.

This clonotype was observed at least ten times. The J gene is TRBJ2-7, the V gene TRBV12-3 or TRBV12-4; tentative D call: TRBD2 (5 bases). The CDR3 loop spans 13 amino acids. V lost 5 bases, J lost 7 bases, and 15 bases lay in between. This chain's CDR3 is CASSPPGWREQYF. The CDR3 DNA reads as TGTGCCAGCAGTCCCCCAGGTTGGAGGGAGCAGTACTTC.

This clonotype showed up many times. The CDR3 loop reads CATSGVRGAGELFF. CDR3 bases: TGTGCCACCAGCGGCGTGAGAGGTGCCGGGGAGCTGTTTTTT. The chain recombines TRBV15 with TRBJ2-2; D ambiguous. CDR3 length equals 14 residues. CDR1 is LNHNV, CDR2 YYDKDF, per germline (reference sequence). Trimming shortened V by 5 bases and J by 6 bases, and 13 bases separated the two germline ends.

This clonotype appeared a few times. Since no conserved phenylalanine or tryptophan closes the CDR3, a read error is the likely cause. The DNA is left out, because the CDR3 cannot be placed on it with certainty; the CDR3 is given as TCRdb lists it. CDR3 region: CASSEARTSGATL. The J gene is TRBJ2-5, the V gene TRBV2; no DNA check was done on the table's D call, TRBD2. Germline assignment: CDR1 SNHLY and CDR2 FYNNEI. Termini included, the CDR3 measures 13 amino acids.

A few counts support this clonotype. The chain employs TRBV6-2 or TRBV6-3 and TRBJ2-5, with D unresolved. V shed 5 bases and J shed 0 bases, with 10 bases lying between them. Per germline, CDR1 MNHEY and CDR2 SVGEGT. This CDR3 has 14 residues. The CDR3 loop is CASSGTQYQETQYF. The CDR3 DNA reads TGTGCCAGCAGTGGTACACAGTACCAAGAGACCCAGTACTTC.

This clonotype was detected a few times. The chain couples TRBV11-2 to TRBJ2-4; TRBD2 might be the D (6 bases). The germline V gene has CDR1 SGHAT and CDR2 FQNNGV. V lost 5 bases and J 0 bases, leaving 20 bases between the germline ends. This CDR3 comprises 18 residues. CDR3 region: CASSPGDLTRLAKNIQYF. DNA for the CDR3: TGTGCCAGCAGCCCGGGAGACCTGACTCGGCTAGCCAAAAACATTCAGTACTTC. Supplemented by reference TRBV11-2 and TRBJ2-4, the full variable domain reads EAGVAQSPRYKIIEKRQSVAFWCNPISGHATLYWYQQILGQGPKLLIQFQNNGVVDDSQLPKDRFSAERLKGVDSTLKIQPAKLEDSAVYLCASSPGDLTRLAKNIQYFGAGTRLSVL.

This clonotype occurred many times. At one end, the junction sequence differs from germline, possibly due to a read error. The rearrangement joins TRBV7-9 to TRBJ2-3, with 7 positions matching TRBD1. Germline CDR1 is SEHNR and CDR2 is FQNEAQ (reference sequence). The CDR3 totals 11 residues. As DNA, the CDR3 is TGTGCCAGCAGCTTAACCGGGACAGAGCTTTTT. It specifies CASSLTGTELF. Full variable domain (missing parts from reference TRBV7-9 and TRBJ2-3): DTGVSQNPRHKITKRGQNVTFRCDPISEHNRLYWYRQTLGQGPEFLTYFQNEAQLEKSRLLSDRFSAERPKGSFSTLEIQRTEQGDSAMYLCASSLTGTELFGPGTRLTVL.

This clonotype was counted a few times. The rearrangement uses TRBV27 and TRBJ1-2, with a tentative D call TRBD1 (5 bases). With 4 bases removed from V and 9 bases from J, the gap between germline ends came to 9 bases. Per germline, CDR1 MNHEY and CDR2 SMNVEV (reference sequence). There are 11 residues in the CDR3. CDR3 sequence: CASSSAGSYTF. CDR3 DNA sequence: TGTGCCAGCAGTTCTGCAGGGAGCTACACCTTC.

This clonotype was detected many times. The CDR3 sequence: CAISGLAAANNEQFF. In nucleotides, the CDR3 is TGTGCCATCAGCGGACTAGCGGCCGCCAACAATGAGCAGTTCTTC. The chain employs TRBV10-3 and TRBJ2-1; TRBD2 matches at 10 bases. CDR3 length: 15 residues. Looked up from germline, CDR1 is ENHRY and CDR2 is SYGVKD. V dropped 6 bases and J dropped 5; count of bases not matched to a gene: 7.

The chain couples TRBV29-1 to TRBJ1-2, with a weak D call TRBD1 (6 bases). The CDR3 runs to 14 residues. Germline V gives CDR1 SQVTM, CDR2 ANQGSEA. Deletions cut 3 bases from V and 3 bases from J, with 14 bases between. Written as DNA, the CDR3 is TGCAGCGTTGATGGGGGGGCTGGGGACTATGGCTACACCTTC. It yields the protein CSVDGGAGDYGYTF.

A few counts support this clonotype. The chain carries TRBV7-9 and TRBJ2-7; TRBD1 matches 10 bases. Germline-derived CDR1 and CDR2 are SEHNR and FQNEAQ (reference sequence). V gave up 2 bases and J gave up 2 bases; unmatched junction bases: 6. This CDR3 comprises 16 residues. Here the CDR3 reads CASSLYSGTGAYEQYF. The CDR3 DNA sequence: TGTGCCAGCAGCTTATATTCCGGGACAGGGGCCTACGAGCAGTACTTC.

This clonotype has a handful of counts. The chain links TRBV27 to TRBJ2-7, with unresolved D. The CDR3 has 13 residues. Looked up from germline, CDR1 is MNHEY and CDR2 is SMNVEV (reference sequence). Trimming removed 8 bases from V and 3 bases from J, with 14 bases in between. This chain's CDR3 is CASSSDGRYEQYV. In nucleotides, the CDR3 is TGTGCCAGCTCTTCCGATGGGCGCTACGAGCAGTACGTC.